This T cell receptor beta chain was profiled in a study of CD8 T cell repertoires and HIV-1 epitope variants. Across the whole study: Twenty-five autologous and known Gag and Nef epitope variant peptides each stimulated T cells separately. 1M T cells were kept uncultured as a baseline.

A few counts support this clone. The antigen is unknown. Data came from immunoSEQ multiplex PCR; TCRdb stores just in-frame clones and leaves some out. The sample gives about 5,000 clones, around 62% of which show up once; around 45% is in the top ten. Germline lookup yields CDR1 SEHNR and CDR2 FQNEAQ (reference sequence). The ends were cut back, 1 base at V and 2 bases at J, with 2 bases in the middle. CDR3 length: 13 residues. Study-level points and caveats: The TAALDMSHF plasma variant had no responses, unlike KF9 (about 5 clonotypes) and HW9 (one).

Sequenced material: cultured CD8+ T cells derived from PBMCs. This clonotype was sampled from a male donor with HIV. V usage is TRBV7-9 and J usage is TRBJ2-2, with no clear D. This CDR3 reads CASSLGNTGELFF. CDR3 bases: TGTGCCAGCAGCTTAGGAAACACCGGGGAGCTGTTTTTT.